This T cell receptor (beta chain) was sequenced during a study of CD8+CD57+ T cells in acquired aplastic anemia. This clonotype has ten or more counts. Genomic DNA provided the template from which TCR beta VDJ and CDR3 profiles were obtained. One entry per CDR3 protein, called by TCRdb with MiXCR from the reads. The data show 150,000 to 200,000 distinct CDR3 sequences, 40% to 55% seen once. The patients chosen for sequencing had shown expansion of CD8+CD57+ cells (detected by flow cytometry). Each patient had severe acquired aplastic anemia. V lost 2 bases to trimming and J lost 5 bases, with 9 bases between them. Germline V CDR1 and CDR2: GTSNPN, SVGIG (reference sequence). This CDR3 region has 12 residues.

The sample consisted of sorted CD4+, CD8+, or CD8+CD57+ T cells (not recorded which) from PBMCs. This TCR was sampled from a human donor with aplastic anemia. The chain carries TRBV30 and TRBJ1-2; D not certain. For the CDR3, the DNA is TGTGCCTGGAGTCAGGTCTGGTATGGCTACACCTTC. Translated: CAWSQVWYGYTF.